The 32 T cell receptor beta chains presented below share a single source sample, sequenced in a study of blood T cells in healthy people across ages. A second PCR of about 6 to 12 cycles used a sample-barcoded 5' primer and a J-beta primer mix. TCRdb reprocessed the 5' RACE reads via MiXCR and lists one record per CDR3 protein. The sample holds some 800,000 distinct CDR3 sequences; approximately 44% are singletons and the top ten take nearly 20%. Input material: blood. The source of these receptors is a man aged 55 to 69 in good health.

This chain uses TRBV3-1 with TRBJ2-3; 8 nucleotides align to TRBD1. The germline gives CDR1 LGHDT, CDR2 YNNKEL (reference sequence). This CDR3 comprises 15 residues. The V and J ends lost 7 bases and 1 base, in that order; junction bases with no gene match: 7. The CDR3 DNA follows: TGTGCCAGCACTGTAGACAGGGGAGGCACAGATACGCAGTATTTT. Residues: CASTVDRGGTDTQYF.

The rearrangement links TRBV2 to TRBJ1-1, with TRBD1 matching over 7 bases. CDR1 is SNHLY, CDR2 FYNNEI, per germline. V was clipped by 4 bases and J by 1 base; unmatched bases: 3. This CDR3 region has 14 residues. CDR3 sequence (DNA): TGTGCCAGCAGTGCGCGGACAGGGAACACTGAAGCTTTCTTT. Translation: CASSARTGNTEAFF.

The chain couples TRBV7-2 to TRBJ1-2, with D possibly TRBD1 on 5 matching bases. V was trimmed by 1 base and J by 4 bases, leaving 13 bases between them. The CDR3 extends over 15 amino acids. Germline lookup yields CDR1 SGHTA and CDR2 FQGNSA. Here the CDR3 DNA reads TGTGCCAGCAGCTTAGGACTGACAGAAATCTATGGCTACACCTTC. It yields the protein CASSLGLTEIYGYTF.

CDR3 DNA: TGTGCCAGCAGCCAAGGGGGCGGGGGGGCCAGTGAGCAGTTCTTC. This encodes CASSQGGGGASEQFF. The rearrangement uses TRBV3-1 and TRBJ2-1; the match to TRBD2 covers 9 bases. The CDR3 is 15 amino acids. The germline gives CDR1 LGHDT, CDR2 YNNKEL (reference sequence). The J segment lost 9 bases and the V segment lost 1 base, leaving 7 bases of the junction unmatched.

This chain uses TRBV7-9 with TRBJ2-5; no reliable D call. Trimming took off 5 bases at V and 2 bases at J, with 15 bases between the two ends. The CDR3 loop spans 15 amino acids. From germline, CDR1 is SEHNR and CDR2 FQNEAQ (reference sequence). The DNA for the CDR3 is TGTGCCAGCAGCCCCCTTGGGATAACTCAAGAGACCCAGTACTTC. The encoded protein is CASSPLGITQETQYF.

Of note for this clonotype: Relative to the germline gene, one junction end is altered; a read error may explain this. V and J are TRBV7-8 and TRBJ2-5; 10 bases agree with TRBD2. From germline, CDR1 is SGHVS and CDR2 FQNEAQ. There are 15 residues in the CDR3. The CDR3 reads CANSFQRGGTETQYF. The CDR3 DNA follows: TGTGCCAACAGCTTTCAGCGGGGGGGGACGGAGACCCAGTACTTC.

The V gene is TRBV15, the J gene TRBJ2-1, with D possibly TRBD1 on 6 matching bases. In germline, CDR1 is LNHNV, CDR2 YYDKDF (reference sequence). The CDR3 is made up of 16 amino acids. V was shortened by 4 bases and J by 7 bases, with 20 bases between the two germline ends. CDR3 sequence (DNA): TGTGCCACCAGCACCGAGGGGGTGGGTAACATGAATGAGCAGTTCTTC. It specifies CATSTEGVGNMNEQFF.

J is TRBJ2-7 and V is TRBV6-2 or TRBV6-3; a possible D gene is TRBD1 (6 bases). V lost 6 bases, J lost 0 bases, and 15 bases lay in between. CDR1 MNHEY and CDR2 SVGEGT come from the germline V gene. The CDR3 extends over 15 amino acids. The CDR3 DNA is TGTGCCAGCAGAACGGACAGAATTTTCTCCTACGAGCAGTACTTC. This gives the protein CASRTDRIFSYEQYF.

The CDR3 DNA is TGTGCCAGCAGCGTAGCTCCAATGACAGCGAGCTCCTACAATGAGCAGTTCTTC. It specifies CASSVAPMTASSYNEQFF. The V and J genes are TRBV9 and TRBJ2-1; tentatively, D is TRBD1 (5 bases). V lost 0 bases and J lost 0, with 16 bases in between. Germline V lookup: CDR1 SGDLS, CDR2 YYNGEE. This CDR3 has 18 residues.

The J gene is TRBJ2-7, the V gene TRBV6-2 or TRBV6-3, with 9 bases aligning to TRBD1. After removal of 7 bases from V and 2 bases from J, the junction contained 9 bases not matched to a gene. CDR3 length equals 15 residues. Germline-derived CDR1 and CDR2 are MNHEY and SVGEGT. CDR3 amino acids: CASKFTGGQAYEQYF. In DNA form, the CDR3 reads TGTGCCAGCAAATTCACAGGGGGCCAGGCCTACGAGCAGTACTTC.

CDR3 loop: CSARDGGPRAQETQYF. The CDR3, as DNA: TGCAGTGCTAGAGATGGGGGGCCAAGAGCCCAAGAGACCCAGTACTTC. The chain carries TRBV20-1 and TRBJ2-5, with D perhaps assigned TRBD1 or TRBD2 (6 bases each). This CDR3 comprises 16 residues. Germline CDR1 is DFQATT and CDR2 is SNEGSKA (reference sequence). The V and J ends lost 0 bases and 1 base respectively, with 15 bases between them.

The chain employs TRBV20-1 and TRBJ2-7; D is perhaps TRBD2 (6 bases). V was shortened by 6 bases and J by 6 bases, with 15 bases between the two germline ends. CDR3 size: 12 residues. Germline-derived CDR1 and CDR2 are DFQATT and SNEGSKA (reference sequence). The CDR3: CSARDGPSEQYF. The DNA for the CDR3 is TGCAGTGCGCGGGACGGGCCCAGCGAGCAGTACTTC.

This clonotype has just one count. The V and J genes are TRBV6-6 and TRBJ1-1, with D uncertain. This CDR3 is 14 amino acids long. The germline gives CDR1 MNHNY, CDR2 SVGAGI (reference sequence). V was pared by 11 bases and J by 4 bases, with 20 bases between. The CDR3 reads CAVSSGSRGTEAFF. The DNA for the CDR3 is TGTGCCGTCAGCAGTGGATCGCGCGGCACTGAAGCTTTCTTT.

Of note for this clonotype: A much bigger clone sits one base away, suggesting this may be a read error. This chain connects TRBV3-1 to TRBJ2-7; tentative D call: TRBD2 (5 bases). The germline V gene has CDR1 LGHDT and CDR2 YNNKEL (reference sequence). This CDR3 contains 15 residues. V was clipped by 3 bases and J by 8 bases, with 20 bases between them. The DNA for the CDR3 is TGTGCCAGCAGCCAGATTCGGACTCACGGAGGCAAGCAGTACTTC. This sequence encodes CASSQIRTHGGKQYF.

This sequence joins TRBV15 and TRBJ2-3; a weak D match, TRBD2 (6 bases). Germline CDR1 is LNHNV and CDR2 is YYDKDF (reference sequence). Trimming removed 1 base at V and 2 bases at J, with 7 bases between. The CDR3 extends over 14 amino acids. This chain's CDR3 is CATSRGDFTDTQYF. Written as DNA, the CDR3 is TGTGCCACCAGCAGAGGGGACTTCACAGATACGCAGTATTTT.

The chain is built from TRBV4-1 and TRBJ2-2; 7 bases are shared with TRBD2. The CDR3 loop spans 17 amino acids. V was pared by 3 bases and J by 1 base, with 8 bases of the junction left unmatched. Germline lookup yields CDR1 MGHRA and CDR2 YSYEKL. CDR3 loop: CASSHRNRGVNTGELFF. The CDR3 DNA is TGCGCCAGCAGCCACCGGAACCGGGGGGTGAACACCGGGGAGCTGTTTTTT.

The V call is TRBV6-2 or TRBV6-3, the J call TRBJ2-7; a possible D gene is TRBD2 (6 bases). This CDR3 is 13 amino acids long. Germline CDR1 reads MNHEY; CDR2 reads SVGEGT. The V end was cut by 6 bases, the J end by 3 bases, with 12 bases between. In nucleotides, the CDR3 is TGTGCCAGCAGGGGGGACTTTCACTACGAGCAGTACTTC. It codes for CASRGDFHYEQYF.

The chain recombines TRBV9 with TRBJ2-1; TRBD1 might be the D (6 bases). V shed 6 bases and J shed 10 bases, with 14 bases lying between them. The CDR3 is 12 amino acids. Germline CDR1 is SGDLS and CDR2 is YYNGEE. The CDR3 loop is CASNPQGGEQFF. In DNA, the CDR3 is TGTGCCAGCAACCCACAGGGTGGGGAGCAGTTCTTC.

This clonotype was counted only a few times. V is TRBV12-3 or TRBV12-4 and J is TRBJ1-2, with 7 bases that match TRBD1. This CDR3 is built from 16 residues. V shed 4 bases and J 1 base; nucleotides not matched to a gene: 9. This CDR3 is CASSYDRAGGNYGYTF. In DNA, the CDR3 is TGTGCCAGCAGTTACGACAGGGCGGGGGGTAACTATGGCTACACCTTC.

In regard to this clonotype: This may be a read error: a much more frequent sequence differs by one nucleotide. The chain has TRBV7-2 and TRBJ1-4; 9 bases map to TRBD1. Germline-derived CDR1 and CDR2 are SGHTA and FQGNSA. This CDR3 is 15 amino acids long. V lost 5 bases and J lost 6; bases outside the gene matches: 7. CDR3 amino acids: CTSSIRTGDHEKLFF. CDR3 bases: TGTACCAGCAGCATAAGGACAGGGGATCATGAAAAACTGTTTTTT.

This clonotype was found once. The junction differs from germline at one of its ends, possibly a read error. The rearrangement joins TRBV4-1 to TRBJ2-4; D is perhaps TRBD1 or TRBD2 (5 bases each). Germline assignment: CDR1 MGHRA and CDR2 YSYEKL. The CDR3 extends over 16 amino acids. CDR3 in amino acids: CASSPQGAEAKNVQYF. The CDR3, as DNA: TGCGCCAGCAGTCCTCAGGGAGCGGAAGCCAAAAACGTTCAGTACTTC.

This clonotype has just a few counts. CDR3 region: CASSQNVIEQYF. The CDR3 coding sequence is TGTGCCAGCAGCCAAAACGTGATAGAGCAGTACTTC. The rearrangement joins TRBV7-2 to TRBJ2-7; no firm D call. The CDR3 contains 12 residues. CDR1 SGHTA and CDR2 FQGNSA come from the germline V gene. V shed 5 bases and J shed 7 bases, with 12 bases lying between them.

This clonotype was recorded many times. V gene TRBV7-2 combines with J gene TRBJ2-7; D might be TRBD2 (5 bases). The CDR3 is 14 residues long. CDR1 is SGHTA and CDR2 is FQGNSA in the germline V gene. V dropped 5 bases and J dropped 3 bases, with 14 bases sitting between them. The DNA of the CDR3 is TGTGCCAGCAGCACCGGCTCAGGAGGCTACGAGCAGTACTTC. Translation gives CASSTGSGGYEQYF.

The J gene is TRBJ2-7, the V gene TRBV12-3 or TRBV12-4; 7 bases line up with TRBD1. V lost 6 bases to trimming and J lost 3 bases; unmatched junction nucleotides: 20. This CDR3 comprises 18 residues. The CDR3 DNA sequence: TGTGCCAGCAGCCTAAGAAGGGACAGCACTTGGATTAGCTACGAGCAGTACTTC. Encoded protein: CASSLRRDSTWISYEQYF.

The chain joins TRBV10-3 to TRBJ2-3, with D possibly TRBD1 on 5 matching bases. This CDR3 is 14 amino acids long. V was cut by 8 bases and J by 4 bases, with 16 bases left in between. Germline CDR1 is ENHRY and CDR2 is SYGVKD. The CDR3 protein is CAIGRIGDADTQYF. The CDR3 DNA sequence: TGTGCCATCGGCAGGATAGGGGATGCAGATACGCAGTATTTT.

The chain links TRBV6-1 to TRBJ1-4; the D gene is possibly TRBD1 (6 bases). Trimming cost V 10 bases and J 1 base, with 13 bases left between them. Germline assignment: CDR1 MNHNS and CDR2 SASEGT. The CDR3 sequence is 14 residues long. In nucleotides, the CDR3 is TGTGCCACCCGACGAGGGGGAACTAATGAAAAACTGTTTTTT. It codes for CATRRGGTNEKLFF.

The gene calls are TRBV15 and TRBJ2-7, with 9 bases that match TRBD1. Germline V gives CDR1 LNHNV, CDR2 YYDKDF (reference sequence). The trim removed 4 bases at V and 5 bases at J, leaving 12 bases unmatched. CDR3 length equals 16 residues. The CDR3, as DNA: TGTGCCACCAGCATCACCGCGGGACAGGGTATCCACGAGCAGTACTTC. Amino acid sequence: CATSITAGQGIHEQYF.

In its sample, this clonotype was seen many times. The DNA for the CDR3 is TGCAGCGTTGTCCGGGTAGGAGAGACCCAGTACTTC. Its protein is CSVVRVGETQYF. The rearrangement uses TRBV29-1 and TRBJ2-5, with D uncertain. Germline lookup yields CDR1 SQVTM and CDR2 ANQGSEA. The CDR3 spans 12 residues. The V end lost 4 bases, the J end lost 4 bases, and 10 bases lay between the germline ends.

This clonotype was counted between two and nine times. The rearrangement uses TRBV6-5 and TRBJ2-1; 7 bases map to TRBD1. CDR3 length equals 15 residues. The junction had 9 bases not matched to a gene; V was cut back by 6 bases and J by 4 bases. Germline lookup yields CDR1 MNHEY and CDR2 SVGAGI. CDR3 sequence: CASSPGQSAYNEQFF. DNA for the CDR3: TGTGCCAGCAGCCCGGGACAGTCAGCATACAATGAGCAGTTCTTC.

The J gene is TRBJ2-1, the V gene TRBV12-3 or TRBV12-4; 9 bases fit TRBD1. The CDR3 spans 15 residues. Trimming at V came to 5 bases and at J to 10 bases, leaving 12 bases not matched to a gene. CDR3 protein: CASSTRTGENYEQFF. The CDR3 DNA is TGTGCCAGCAGTACTCGGACAGGGGAAAACTACGAGCAGTTCTTC.

V and J are TRBV29-1 and TRBJ1-2, with 11 bases identical to TRBD1. With 1 base clipped from V and 3 bases from J, the junction kept 7 bases outside the gene matches. This CDR3 has 16 residues. CDR1 is SQVTM, CDR2 ANQGSEA, per germline. In DNA, the CDR3 is TGCAGCGTTGAAGGGACAGGGGGCCAGGACTACTATGGCTACACCTTC. It yields the protein CSVEGTGGQDYYGYTF.

CDR3 in amino acids: CASSETSYNEQFF. The CDR3 coding sequence is TGCGCCAGCAGTGAAACATCCTACAATGAGCAGTTCTTC. The chain uses TRBV10-2 and TRBJ2-1; no clear D gene. CDR3 length: 13 residues. CDR1 and CDR2 from the germline V gene are WSHSY and SAAADI. Deletions cut 3 bases from V and 1 base from J, with 4 bases between.